Shown below are 10 T cell receptor beta chains from a single sample sequenced in a study of OX40 agonist ivuxolimab in advanced cancers. The library came from the immunoSEQ multiplex PCR assay. The clones in this table, taken by TCRdb from immuneACCESS, are in-frame only. Not every clone is retained; where verified, under half of the shortfall comes from an unresolved V gene, and the cause of the rest is unknown. The sample table lists approximately 100,000 clones, roughly 91% of them with a count of one. Together, the top ten hold about 1.5% of the sample. The starting material was CD4+ or CD8+ T cells sorted from blood, obtained in a trial of the OX40 agonist ivuxolimab. Receptors originate from an adult with an advanced solid tumor such as melanoma, head and neck, liver or kidney cancer.

CDR3 DNA sequence: TGTGCCAGCAGCCAAATGGGACTGGAGGAGGAGACCCAGTACTTC. It translates to CASSQMGLEEETQYF. The rearrangement links TRBV5-5 to TRBJ2-5, with D possibly matching TRBD2 (6 bases). This CDR3 region has 15 residues. Trimming left V 4 bases short and J 5 bases short, with 18 bases between. Germline assignment: CDR1 SGHKS and CDR2 YYEKEE (reference sequence).

This chain's CDR3 is CAWSPRGNTIYF. The CDR3, as DNA: TGTGCCTGGAGTCCGCGTGGAAACACCATATATTTT. The genes are TRBV30 and TRBJ1-3; the D is unclear. The V and J ends lost 2 bases and 3 bases respectively, with 5 bases between them. This CDR3 has 12 residues. Per germline, CDR1 GTSNPN and CDR2 SVGIG (reference sequence).

The V gene is TRBV7-2, the J gene TRBJ1-5; 7 bases align to TRBD1. With V trimmed by 1 base and J by 6 bases, 9 bases remained unmatched. The CDR3 is 16 residues long. Germline loops: CDR1 SGHTA, CDR2 FQGNSA. CDR3 protein: CASSLVSGNRGQPQHF. In nucleotides, the CDR3 is TGTGCCAGCAGCTTAGTTTCTGGGAACAGGGGTCAGCCCCAGCATTTT.

CDR3 loop: CASSEQEGFLNTEAFF. In DNA form, the CDR3 reads TGTGCCAGCAGTGAGCAGGAAGGATTTTTGAACACTGAAGCTTTCTTT. The chain recombines TRBV6-1 with TRBJ1-1; D unresolved. The ends were cut back, 3 bases at V and 0 bases at J, with 14 bases in the middle. Germline CDR1 is MNHNS and CDR2 is SASEGT. CDR3 length: 16 residues.

For the CDR3, the DNA is TGTGCCACCCGAAGACCGGGACAGGGCACAGATACGCAGTATTTT. This sequence encodes CATRRPGQGTDTQYF. The chain carries TRBV19 and TRBJ2-3; TRBD1 matches at 8 bases. The J segment lost 1 base and the V segment lost 10 bases, leaving 10 bases of the junction unmatched. Germline CDR1 LNHDA, CDR2 SQIVND (reference sequence). The CDR3 is 15 amino acids.

The chain uses TRBV6-1 and TRBJ2-2; D ambiguous. V dropped 2 bases and J dropped 5 bases, with 6 bases sitting between them. Germline V gene data show CDR1 as MNHNS and CDR2 as SASEGT. This CDR3 region has 13 residues. The CDR3 is CASSEFVTGELFF. CDR3 DNA sequence: TGTGCCAGCAGTGAATTCGTAACCGGGGAGCTGTTTTTT.

This clone was counted a single time. The J gene is TRBJ2-2, the V gene TRBV28, with TRBD2 identical over 11 bases. The CDR3 has 18 amino acids. V dropped 6 bases and J dropped 7; count of bases not matched to a gene: 16. The germline CDR1 and CDR2 sequences are MDHEN and SYDVKM. The CDR3 protein is CASRPGGELAGVGGELFF. The CDR3 DNA follows: TGTGCCAGCAGACCAGGAGGGGAACTAGCGGGAGTGGGCGGGGAGCTGTTTTTT.

This clone has more than one count but fewer than ten. The chain links TRBV11-2 to TRBJ2-7; tentatively, D is TRBD1 (5 bases). Trimming cost V 0 bases and J 0 bases, with 15 bases left between them. In germline, CDR1 is SGHAT, CDR2 FQNNGV. The CDR3 totals 17 residues. The CDR3 DNA sequence: TGTGCCAGCAGCTTAGATGGGGCCAGGACGTTCTCCTACGAGCAGTACTTC. Amino acid sequence: CASSLDGARTFSYEQYF.

The chain employs TRBV7-2 and TRBJ1-1, with TRBD1 matching over 7 bases. The V gene's germline CDR1 is SGHTA and CDR2 FQGNSA. CDR3 length equals 14 residues. With V trimmed by 10 bases and J by 3 bases, 11 bases remained unmatched. Written as DNA, the CDR3 is TGTGCCACCGGGCGGAACACAGGGGACACTGAAGCTTTCTTT. Protein sequence: CATGRNTGDTEAFF.

The table lists this clone with a few counts. The gene calls are TRBV6-1 and TRBJ2-5; tentative D call: TRBD2 (6 bases). Germline assignment: CDR1 MNHNS and CDR2 SASEGT. With 7 bases removed from V and 4 bases from J, the gap between germline ends came to 16 bases. This CDR3 spans 14 amino acids. CDR3 residues: CASNRREGRETQYF. The CDR3 bases are TGTGCCAGCAATCGGAGGGAAGGGCGAGAGACCCAGTACTTC.